These 16 T cell receptor beta chains were all obtained from the same sample, sequenced in a study of patients and donors after allogeneic stem cell transplantation. TCRdb reprocessed the RT-PCR reads with MiXCR, giving one entry per CDR3 protein. Counted here are approximately 430,000 distinct CDR3 sequences, 16% occurring once; the ten biggest clones make up 7.2%. Sequenced material: blood, either unsorted or a sorted T cell fraction (not recorded which). Receptors were obtained from a human donor who was either an allogeneic HSCT recipient or a stem cell or donor lymphocyte infusion donor (not recorded which). It is not recorded whose cells these are; they may come from a transplant donor.

The chain employs TRBV7-2 and TRBJ1-2; 7 bases are a match to TRBD1. The CDR3 extends over 14 amino acids. CDR1 SGHTA and CDR2 FQGNSA come from the germline V gene. Trimming at V came to 5 bases and at J to 3 bases, leaving 6 bases not matched to a gene. CDR3 bases: TGTGCCAGCAGCCATCCGACAGGGTACTATGGCTACACCTTC. Translation gives CASSHPTGYYGYTF.

The chain recombines TRBV7-2 with TRBJ2-2; 8 nucleotides align to TRBD2. The junction had 7 bases not matched to a gene; V was cut back by 4 bases and J by 6 bases. This CDR3 region has 15 residues. CDR1 and CDR2 (germline): SGHTA, FQGNSA. For the CDR3, the DNA is TGTGCCAGCAGCTCCGAGAGGACTAGCCCCGGGGAGCTGTTTTTT. Its protein product is CASSSERTSPGELFF. The entire variable domain, with the rest obtained from reference TRBV7-2 and TRBJ2-2, is as follows: GAGVSQSPSNKVTEKGKDVELRCDPISGHTALYWYRQSLGQGLEFLIYFQGNSAPDKSGLPSDRFSAERTGGSVSTLTIQRTQQEDSAVYLCASSSERTSPGELFFGEGSRLTVL.

This clonotype was recorded a few times. This chain links TRBV11-2 with TRBJ2-3, with 7 nucleotides matching TRBD2. Looked up from germline, CDR1 is SGHAT and CDR2 is FQNNGV. V shed 6 bases and J 3 bases; nucleotides not matched to a gene: 9. This CDR3 region has 15 residues. CDR3 protein: CASSPAGERTDTQYF. The CDR3 DNA reads TGTGCCAGCAGTCCCGCGGGAGAGAGGACAGATACGCAGTATTTT.

The sample holds a few counts of this clonotype. V gene TRBV5-1 combines with J gene TRBJ1-1; 9 nucleotides line up with TRBD1. The CDR3 is made up of 16 amino acids. V was pared by 4 bases and J by 0 bases, with 7 bases of the junction left unmatched. Germline V gene sequence: CDR1 SGHRS, CDR2 YFSETQ. The CDR3 sequence is CASSPRQGVMNTEAFF. The DNA for the CDR3 is TGCGCCAGCAGCCCGCGACAGGGGGTCATGAACACTGAAGCTTTCTTT.

This clonotype was counted at least ten times. The rearrangement joins TRBV5-1 to TRBJ2-5; the match to TRBD2 covers 12 bases. This CDR3 is 15 amino acids long. J gave up 4 bases and V 4 bases, and 5 bases lay outside the gene matches. Germline CDR1 is SGHRS and CDR2 is YFSETQ. The CDR3 coding sequence is TGCGCCAGCAGCCCTACTAGCGGGGGGCTAGAGACCCAGTACTTC. It is translated as CASSPTSGGLETQYF.

This clonotype was found a few times. The chain uses TRBV15 and TRBJ2-2; 11 positions match TRBD2. CDR1 LNHNV and CDR2 YYDKDF come from the germline V gene (reference sequence). V lost 4 bases and J lost 3; bases outside the gene matches: 4. The CDR3 has 16 residues. The CDR3 spells CATSKTSGRDTGELFF. Here the CDR3 DNA reads TGTGCCACCAGCAAAACTAGCGGGAGAGACACCGGGGAGCTGTTTTTT.

The chain combines TRBV30 with TRBJ2-2; 10 bases line up with TRBD1. The CDR3 has 16 residues. Germline values: CDR1 GTSNPN, CDR2 SVGIG (reference sequence). Trimming removed 2 bases from V and 5 bases from J; junction bases left unmatched: 8. CDR3 coding DNA: TGTGCCTGGAGTTACCGGGGACAGGGGAGGACCGGGGAGCTGTTTTTT. Protein sequence: CAWSYRGQGRTGELFF.

This clonotype has just a few counts. V gene TRBV7-2 combines with J gene TRBJ2-5; D gene uncertain. From germline, CDR1 is SGHTA and CDR2 FQGNSA. Trimming pared 1 base from V and 5 bases from J, leaving 11 bases between. The CDR3 spans 14 residues. CDR3 amino acids: CASSLDVGWETQYF. The CDR3 nucleotides are TGTGCCAGCAGCTTAGATGTGGGGTGGGAGACCCAGTACTTC.

As for this clonotype: The junction and the germline gene differ at one end; a read error may be behind it. The chain uses TRBV15 and TRBJ2-1; D is unclear. The CDR3 has 16 amino acids. The germline V gene encodes CDR1 LNHNV and CDR2 YYDKDF (reference sequence). The CDR3 reads CATNRDQAGTYNEQFF. The DNA for the CDR3 is TGTGCCACCAACAGAGATCAGGCTGGTACCTACAATGAGCAGTTCTTC.

The V call is TRBV3-1, the J call TRBJ2-3; no firm D call. The CDR3 totals 14 residues. The germline V and J ends were trimmed by 1 base and 6 bases, with 11 bases remaining between them. Germline V gives CDR1 LGHDT, CDR2 YNNKEL (reference sequence). The CDR3 region has the DNA TGTGCCAGCAGCCAAGTTCTTGTGGGGGATACGCAGTATTTT. Its protein is CASSQVLVGDTQYF.

This clonotype has at least ten counts. The rearrangement joins TRBV24-1 to TRBJ2-1; either TRBD1 or TRBD2 may fit D (5 bases each). The CDR3 is made up of 15 amino acids. Trimming took 5 bases from V and 5 from J, leaving 15 bases between them. CDR1 is KGHDR, CDR2 SFDVKD, per germline. The chain's CDR3 is CATSAPGTGNNEQFF. CDR3 DNA sequence: TGTGCCACCAGTGCCCCCGGGACGGGTAACAATGAGCAGTTCTTC.

The V call is TRBV6-2 or TRBV6-3, the J call TRBJ2-5; 9 bases map to TRBD2. The CDR3 runs 17 residues. The junction had 12 bases not matched to a gene; V was cut back by 4 bases and J by 3 bases. The V gene's germline CDR1 is MNHEY and CDR2 SVGEGT. The CDR3 protein is CASSSSLRASGEETQYF. The CDR3 bases are TGTGCCAGCAGTTCCTCACTTCGGGCTAGCGGGGAAGAGACCCAGTACTTC.

The CDR3 sequence is CSVLRPGQSPYGYTF. CDR3 nucleotide sequence: TGCAGCGTTCTGCGACCGGGACAGAGCCCTTATGGCTACACCTTC. This chain connects TRBV29-1 to TRBJ1-2; 7 bases line up with TRBD1. The CDR3 has 15 amino acids. Germline-derived CDR1 and CDR2 are SQVTM and ANQGSEA. V lost 5 bases to trimming and J lost 5 bases; unmatched junction nucleotides: 14.

The chain couples TRBV7-3 to TRBJ2-6; TRBD1 matches at 8 bases. The CDR3 runs 16 residues. Trimming at V came to 5 bases and at J to 2 bases, leaving 5 bases not matched to a gene. Germline lookup yields CDR1 SGHTA and CDR2 FQGTGA. CDR3 DNA sequence: TGTGCCAGCAGCATCGACAGGGGACCTGGGGCCAACGTCCTGACTTTC. Its translation is CASSIDRGPGANVLTF.

This clonotype has just a few counts. CDR3 DNA: TGCGCCAGCAGCCAAGCAGGGGGCCAAGAGACCCAGTACTTC. Its translation is CASSQAGGQETQYF. The chain uses TRBV4-1 and TRBJ2-5, with TRBD1 matching over 7 bases. V gave up 1 base and J gave up 1 base; unmatched junction bases: 0. Germline V lookup: CDR1 MGHRA, CDR2 YSYEKL. The CDR3 spans 14 residues.

The V and J genes are TRBV5-1 and TRBJ1-2, with 7 bases that match TRBD1. Germline V gene data show CDR1 as SGHRS and CDR2 as YFSETQ. V lost 0 bases, J lost 4 bases, and 9 bases stayed unmatched. The CDR3 spans 16 residues. CDR3 DNA: TGCGCCAGCAGCTTGGATCCCGGGACAGACACCTATGGCTACACCTTC. It yields the protein CASSLDPGTDTYGYTF.